Following are 11 T cell receptor beta chains from one sample sequenced in a study of CD8 T cells in Susac syndrome (dated by TCRdb to the late 2010s). Receptor amplification or capture employed the immunoSEQ multiplex PCR assay. RNA was extracted with the RNeasy kit and 0.5 to 1 ug was reverse transcribed using random hexamers. TCRdb cleaned the public reads at Q25 with fastp, built clones with MiXCR and kept in-frame beta chains. Identical CDR3 protein sequences are pooled into one entry, listed with their most common genes and DNA. The sample table records approximately 200,000 distinct CDR3 sequences; 85% to 95% of these occur just once. About 0.08% of the sample comes from the top ten. Specimen: CD4+ T cells from PBMCs. These receptors all come from a human donor with multiple sclerosis.

The CDR3 spells CSVAMNNEQFF. The DNA for the CDR3 is TGCAGCGTTGCCATGAACAATGAGCAGTTCTTC. The gene calls are TRBV29-1 and TRBJ2-1; D gene uncertain. V shed 4 bases and J shed 5 bases, with 6 bases lying between them. Germline V CDR1 and CDR2: SQVTM, ANQGSEA. CDR3 length: 11 residues.

V and J are TRBV7-2 and TRBJ2-7; the D is unclear. V lost 5 bases to trimming and J lost 0 bases, with 11 bases between them. Germline CDR1 is SGHTA and CDR2 is FQGNSA. The CDR3 loop spans 14 amino acids. The chain's CDR3 is CASSPWTVSYEQYF. CDR3 DNA sequence: TGTGCCAGCAGCCCATGGACCGTCTCCTACGAGCAGTACTTC.

The genes are TRBV3-1 and TRBJ2-3, with D tentatively TRBD1 or TRBD2 (5 bases each). In germline, CDR1 is LGHDT, CDR2 YNNKEL (reference sequence). V shed 3 bases and J shed 10 bases, with 17 bases lying between them. CDR3 size: 14 residues. CDR3 DNA sequence: TGTGCCAGCAGCCACGGTCGGGACCGTCAGGCGCAGTATTTT. Its protein product is CASSHGRDRQAQYF.

This rearrangement joins TRBV7-6 to TRBJ1-2; the D gene is possibly TRBD1 (6 bases). Germline V gene sequence: CDR1 SGHVS, CDR2 FNYEAQ. The V and J ends lost 5 bases and 7 bases respectively, with 17 bases between them. The CDR3 covers 14 residues. The CDR3 here is CASSHLVAGAGYTF. DNA of the CDR3: TGTGCCAGCAGCCACCTTGTGGCAGGGGCTGGCTACACCTTC.

This chain connects TRBV30 to TRBJ2-2; D is perhaps TRBD2 (5 bases). The CDR3 contains 14 residues. Germline values: CDR1 GTSNPN, CDR2 SVGIG (reference sequence). Trimming pared 6 bases from V and 0 bases from J, leaving 11 bases between. This CDR3 reads CACPEGTNTGELFF. As DNA, the CDR3 is TGTGCCTGCCCTGAGGGTACGAACACCGGGGAGCTGTTTTTT.

This chain links TRBV12-3 or TRBV12-4 with TRBJ1-6, with TRBD1 matching over 8 bases. Trimming removed 6 bases from V and 7 bases from J; junction bases left unmatched: 11. The CDR3 is made up of 16 amino acids. The CDR3 DNA reads as TGTGCCAGCAGCCCCCGGACAGGGCCCGGGAATTCACCCCTCCACTTT. This codes for CASSPRTGPGNSPLHF.

The chain employs TRBV12-3 or TRBV12-4 and TRBJ2-7; the D gene could be TRBD1 or TRBD2 (6 bases each). Trimming took off 6 bases at V and 0 bases at J, with 9 bases between the two ends. The length of the CDR3 is 13 residues. CDR3 sequence (DNA): TGTGCCAGCAGGACGGGGGCCTCCTACGAGCAGTACTTC. Translated, it gives CASRTGASYEQYF.

The chain joins TRBV2 to TRBJ2-5, with D hard to call. The ends were cut back, 2 bases at V and 3 bases at J, with 1 base in the middle. The CDR3 loop spans 11 amino acids. Per germline, CDR1 SNHLY and CDR2 FYNNEI. DNA of the CDR3: TGTGCCAGCAGTGAAAAAGAGACCCAGTACTTC. Protein sequence: CASSEKETQYF.

J is TRBJ1-1 and V is TRBV12-3 or TRBV12-4, with D possibly TRBD1 on 5 matching bases. Trimming left V 5 bases short and J 1 base short, with 11 bases between. The CDR3 is 14 residues long. The CDR3 region has the DNA TGTGCCAGCAGTCAAGGGACGTCGAACACTGAAGCTTTCTTT. Translation gives CASSQGTSNTEAFF.

The J gene is TRBJ1-1, the V gene TRBV7-3, with D hard to call. V lost 5 bases and J lost 4, with 14 bases in between. Germline V CDR1 and CDR2: SGHTA, FQGTGA. This CDR3 comprises 14 residues. CDR3 DNA: TGTGCCAGCAGCCCCCGATTGGAGGGCACTGAAGCTTTCTTT. Translation: CASSPRLEGTEAFF.

This clonotype was recorded only once. V gene TRBV7-2 combines with J gene TRBJ2-2; D gene uncertain. Deletions cut 5 bases from V and 1 base from J, with 17 bases between. Germline-derived CDR1 and CDR2 are SGHTA and FQGNSA. This CDR3 has 17 residues. The CDR3 DNA is TGTGCCAGCAGCCCCCAGAATACAGCTTGGAACACCGGGGAGCTGTTTTTT. This sequence encodes CASSPQNTAWNTGELFF.